Given below is one T cell receptor beta chain in context. As yet, its antigen is unknown. Every single donor gave one heparinised blood draw, and these averaged approximately 100 mL. Sequencing targeted expressed TCRB transcripts, as all isolated RNA had been reverse transcribed. The repertoire was sequenced with immunoSEQ multiplex PCR; TCRdb's copy has only in-frame clones and lacks some. The table lists 900,000 or so clones, roughly 15% of them singletons. Trimming took 2 bases from V and 1 from J; bases not matched to a gene: 5. The CDR3 has 15 amino acids. CDR1 MDHEN and CDR2 SYDVKM come from the germline V gene. The data were obtained in a study of beta chain features in type 1 diabetes. General study results and limits: Naive, central memory and Treg TCRB repertoires seemed to resemble each other more closely in patients than they did in healthy donors.

Sequencing was performed on naive CD4+ T cells from blood. This TCR came from a woman aged 18 to 35 in good health. The V call is TRBV28, the J call TRBJ2-7; 7 nucleotides line up with TRBD2. CDR3 in amino acids: CASSLGGGPSYEQYF. The CDR3 DNA sequence: TGTGCCAGCAGTTTAGGGGGAGGGCCATCCTACGAGCAGTACTTC. Full variable domain (outside the CDR3, taken from reference TRBV28 and TRBJ2-7): DVKVTQSSRYLVKRTGEKVFLECVQDMDHENMFWYRQDPGLGLRLIYFSYDVKMKEKGDIPEGYSVSREKKERFSLILESASTNQTSMYLCASSLGGGPSYEQYFGPGTRLTVT.